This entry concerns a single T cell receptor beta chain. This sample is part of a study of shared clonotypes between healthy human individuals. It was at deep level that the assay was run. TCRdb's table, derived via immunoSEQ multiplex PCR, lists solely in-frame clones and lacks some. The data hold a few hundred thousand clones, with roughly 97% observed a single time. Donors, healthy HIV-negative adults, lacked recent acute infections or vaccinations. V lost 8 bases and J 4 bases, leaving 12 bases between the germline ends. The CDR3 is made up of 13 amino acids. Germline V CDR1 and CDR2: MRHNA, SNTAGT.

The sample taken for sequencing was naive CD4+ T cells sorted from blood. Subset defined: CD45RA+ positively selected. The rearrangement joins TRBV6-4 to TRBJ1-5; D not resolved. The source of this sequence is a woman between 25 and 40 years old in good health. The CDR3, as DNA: TGTGCCAGCTCCCAAATGGTTAATCAGCCCCAGCATTTT. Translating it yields CASSQMVNQPQHF.